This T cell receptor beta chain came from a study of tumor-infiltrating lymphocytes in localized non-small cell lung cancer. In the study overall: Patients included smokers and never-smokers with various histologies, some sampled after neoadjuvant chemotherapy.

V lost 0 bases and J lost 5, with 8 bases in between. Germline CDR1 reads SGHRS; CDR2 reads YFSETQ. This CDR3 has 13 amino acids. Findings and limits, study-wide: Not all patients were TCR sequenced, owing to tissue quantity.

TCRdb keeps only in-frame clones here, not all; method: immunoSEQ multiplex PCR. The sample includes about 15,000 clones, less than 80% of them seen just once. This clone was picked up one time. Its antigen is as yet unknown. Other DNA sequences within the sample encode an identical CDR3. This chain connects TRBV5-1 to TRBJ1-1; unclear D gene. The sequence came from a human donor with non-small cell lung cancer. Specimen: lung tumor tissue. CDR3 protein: CASSLASGTEAFF. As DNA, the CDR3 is TGCGCCAGCAGCTTGGCCTCCGGGACTGAAGCTTTCTTT.